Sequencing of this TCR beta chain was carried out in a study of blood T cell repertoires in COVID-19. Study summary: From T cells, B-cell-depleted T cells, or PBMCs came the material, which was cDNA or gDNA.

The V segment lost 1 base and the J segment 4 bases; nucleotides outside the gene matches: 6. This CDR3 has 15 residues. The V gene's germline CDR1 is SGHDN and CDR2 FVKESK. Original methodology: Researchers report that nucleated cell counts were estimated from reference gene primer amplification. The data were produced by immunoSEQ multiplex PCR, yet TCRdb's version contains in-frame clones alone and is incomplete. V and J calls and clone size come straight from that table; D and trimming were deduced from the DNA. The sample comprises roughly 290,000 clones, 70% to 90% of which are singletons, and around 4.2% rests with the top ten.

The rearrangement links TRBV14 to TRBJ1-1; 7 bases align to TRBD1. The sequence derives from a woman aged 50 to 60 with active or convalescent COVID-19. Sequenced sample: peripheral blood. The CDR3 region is CASSQARTGATEAFF. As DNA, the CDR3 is TGTGCCAGCAGCCAAGCAAGAACAGGGGCCACTGAAGCTTTCTTT.